The 32 T cell receptor beta chains below were found in one sample sequenced in a study of vaccination effects on CD4 cells after COVID-19. Investigators separated out CD4+ T cells once around nine days of culture had passed. Either the mRNA-1273 or the BNT162b2 vaccine was given to participants as two doses. Antigens for these TCRs are unknown. Some clones are missing from TCRdb's copy, which holds only in-frame ones; the method was immunoSEQ multiplex PCR. Of tens of thousands of clones listed, around 70% are singletons. The source was CD4+ T cells from PBMCs cultured without peptide, collected after COVID-19 vaccination. The receptor set was obtained from a human donor who received a COVID-19 vaccine.

This clone was observed a single time. The CDR3 loop is CASSLLEGTIMNTEAFF. The DNA for the CDR3 is TGTGCCAGCTCACTCCTTGAAGGAACTATCATGAACACTGAAGCTTTCTTT. V gene TRBV18 combines with J gene TRBJ1-1; no clear D. This CDR3 is built from 17 residues. V was trimmed by 4 bases and J by 0 bases, leaving 18 bases between them. Germline lookup yields CDR1 KGHSH and CDR2 LQKENI.

This chain connects TRBV7-9 to TRBJ1-4; possible D gene TRBD1, 6 bases. This CDR3 is built from 14 residues. Germline CDR1 is SEHNR and CDR2 is FQNEAQ (reference sequence). The V and J ends lost 6 bases and 2 bases respectively, with 10 bases between them. In nucleotides, the CDR3 is TGTGCCAGCAGTTGGGGGGCGACTAATGAAAAACTGTTTTTT. Translation: CASSWGATNEKLFF.

This chain connects TRBV2 to TRBJ2-2; 10 positions agree with TRBD1. The CDR3 is 14 residues long. The V and J ends lost 5 bases and 5 bases, in that order; junction bases with no gene match: 2. In germline, CDR1 is SNHLY, CDR2 FYNNEI. DNA of the CDR3: TGTGCCAGCAGTCGACAGGGGGCAACCGGGGAGCTGTTTTTT. This codes for CASSRQGATGELFF. Full variable domain (rest looked up from reference TRBV2 and TRBJ2-2): EPEVTQTPSHQVTQMGQEVILRCVPISNHLYFYWYRQILGQKVEFLVSFYNNEISEKSEIFDDQFSVERPDGSNFTLKIRSTKLEDSAMYFCASSRQGATGELFFGEGSRLTVL.

The V gene is TRBV18, the J gene TRBJ2-6; perhaps D is TRBD1 or TRBD2 (5 bases each). This CDR3 spans 16 amino acids. Per the germline V gene, CDR1 is KGHSH and CDR2 is LQKENI. V lost 2 bases to trimming and J lost 6 bases, with 14 bases between them. CDR3 region: CASSPFGGLKANVLTF. DNA of the CDR3: TGTGCCAGCTCACCATTTGGGGGTCTGAAGGCCAACGTCCTGACTTTC.

This clone appeared a few times. The V and J genes are TRBV30 and TRBJ1-3; weak D call: TRBD1 (5 bases). This CDR3 region has 13 residues. Trimming left V 4 bases short and J 2 bases short, with 9 bases between. Germline V lookup: CDR1 GTSNPN, CDR2 SVGIG (reference sequence). CDR3: CAWMSGAGNTIYF. For the CDR3, the DNA is TGTGCCTGGATGTCGGGGGCTGGAAACACCATATATTTT.

The gene calls are TRBV12-3 or TRBV12-4 and TRBJ1-2; D uncertain. Trimming shortened V by 3 bases and J by 8 bases, and 13 bases separated the two germline ends. CDR3 length: 13 residues. The chain's CDR3 is CASSFKGGYGYTF. CDR3 coding DNA: TGTGCCAGCAGTTTTAAGGGAGGGTACGGCTACACCTTC.

The rearrangement links TRBV5-1 to TRBJ1-6; 9 positions agree with TRBD1. With 4 bases clipped from V and 7 bases from J, the junction kept 6 bases outside the gene matches. The CDR3 sequence is 15 residues long. Germline V lookup: CDR1 SGHRS, CDR2 YFSETQ. CDR3 amino acids: CASSGGTGNNSPLHF. Written as DNA, the CDR3 is TGCGCCAGCAGCGGGGGGACAGGGAACAATTCACCCCTCCACTTT.

The V call is TRBV27, the J call TRBJ2-5; perhaps TRBD2 as D (5 bases). Trimming shortened V by 5 bases and J by 3 bases, and 16 bases separated the two germline ends. The CDR3 is 15 amino acids. CDR1 is MNHEY and CDR2 is SMNVEV in the germline V gene (reference sequence). The CDR3: CASSHRADYKETQYF. The CDR3 DNA reads TGTGCCAGCAGTCACCGAGCAGACTATAAAGAGACCCAGTACTTC.

The chain joins TRBV6-5 to TRBJ1-5; a weak D match, TRBD1 (5 bases). The CDR3 is 13 residues long. The germline gives CDR1 MNHEY, CDR2 SVGAGI. The V gene lost 2 bases and the J gene lost 4 bases, with 6 bases spanning the gap. The CDR3 region is CASSYDRNQPQHF. DNA of the CDR3: TGTGCCAGCAGTTACGACAGAAATCAGCCCCAGCATTTT.

In nucleotides, the CDR3 is TGTGCCACCAGTGACTCAGATTCTGTCTATAGCAATCAGCCCCAGCATTTT. Encoded protein: CATSDSDSVYSNQPQHF. V gene TRBV24-1 combines with J gene TRBJ1-5; D is uncertain. The germline gives CDR1 KGHDR, CDR2 SFDVKD. V was cut by 4 bases and J by 0 bases, with 15 bases left in between. CDR3 size: 17 residues.

The chain employs TRBV5-5 and TRBJ1-4; D uncertain. Trimming left V 0 bases short and J 7 bases short, with 13 bases between. CDR1 and CDR2 (germline): SGHKS, YYEKEE (reference sequence). The length of the CDR3 is 15 residues. CDR3 in DNA: TGTGCCAGCAGCTTGGGAACCGCCGTCGGTGAAAAACTGTTTTTT. Translated: CASSLGTAVGEKLFF.

This rearrangement joins TRBV4-3 to TRBJ2-3; D remains ambiguous. The germline V gene has CDR1 LGHNA and CDR2 YSLEER. The germline V and J ends were trimmed by 1 base and 1 base, with 18 bases remaining between them. CDR3 length equals 18 residues. The CDR3 sequence: CASSQGTADGVRTDTQYF. As DNA, the CDR3 is TGCGCCAGCAGCCAAGGTACGGCGGACGGTGTTCGCACAGATACGCAGTATTTT.

This clone was observed a single time. The chain uses TRBV18 and TRBJ2-1; possibly TRBD2 for D (5 bases). The CDR3 totals 12 residues. The V and J ends lost 3 bases and 8 bases respectively, with 8 bases between them. Germline values: CDR1 KGHSH, CDR2 LQKENI. Here the CDR3 reads CASSPLGDEQFF. The CDR3 DNA reads as TGTGCCAGCTCACCCCTGGGAGATGAGCAGTTCTTC.

This clone was recorded a few times. The rearrangement joins TRBV11-2 to TRBJ2-3, with D possibly matching TRBD1 (5 bases). This CDR3 region has 16 residues. Trimming shortened V by 1 base and J by 0 bases, and 11 bases separated the two germline ends. Germline V gene lookup returns CDR1 SGHAT and CDR2 FQNNGV. CDR3 region: CASSLVRASSTDTQYF. The CDR3 DNA is TGTGCCAGCAGCTTAGTCAGGGCGTCTAGCACAGATACGCAGTATTTT. Variable domain in full (rest from reference TRBV11-2 and TRBJ2-3): EAGVAQSPRYKIIEKRQSVAFWCNPISGHATLYWYQQILGQGPKLLIQFQNNGVVDDSQLPKDRFSAERLKGVDSTLKIQPAKLEDSAVYLCASSLVRASSTDTQYFGPGTRLTVL.

V usage is TRBV18 and J usage is TRBJ1-5; the D gene is possibly TRBD1 (5 bases). This CDR3 has 14 amino acids. In germline, CDR1 is KGHSH, CDR2 LQKENI. V was cut by 4 bases and J by 5 bases, with 12 bases left in between. Here the CDR3 reads CASSLGGADQPQHF. The CDR3 coding sequence is TGTGCCAGCTCACTGGGCGGGGCTGATCAGCCCCAGCATTTT. Full variable domain (remainder filled in from reference TRBV18 and TRBJ1-5): NAGVMQNPRHLVRRRGQEARLRCSPMKGHSHVYWYRQLPEEGLKFMVYLQKENIIDESGMPKERFSAEFPKEGPSILRIQQVVRGDSAAYFCASSLGGADQPQHFGDGTRLSIL.

The chain combines TRBV11-2 with TRBJ2-3; 11 bases agree with TRBD2. From germline, CDR1 is SGHAT and CDR2 FQNNGV. The CDR3 loop spans 17 amino acids. The trim removed 5 bases at V and 2 bases at J, leaving 9 bases unmatched. The CDR3, as DNA: TGTGCCAGCAGCCCAAGGACTAGCGGGCACCTCACAGATACGCAGTATTTT. It specifies CASSPRTSGHLTDTQYF.

J is TRBJ2-5 and V is TRBV5-1; no clear D. Deletions cut 4 bases from V and 0 bases from J, with 4 bases between. Per the germline V gene, CDR1 is SGHRS and CDR2 is YFSETQ. CDR3 length: 12 amino acids. CDR3 amino acids: CASSLYQETQYF. CDR3 DNA sequence: TGCGCCAGCAGCCTGTACCAAGAGACCCAGTACTTC. The variable domain in full, with the rest retrieved from reference TRBV5-1 and TRBJ2-5, is KAGVTQTPRYLIKTRGQQVTLSCSPISGHRSVSWYQQTPGQGLQFLFEYFSETQRNKGNFPGRFSGRQFSNSRSEMNVSTLELGDSALYLCASSLYQETQYFGPGTRLLVL.

V usage is TRBV18 and J usage is TRBJ2-5; D possibly corresponds to TRBD1 (7 bases). The CDR3 is 15 residues long. The V end was cut by 2 bases, the J end by 5 bases, with 15 bases between. Germline values: CDR1 KGHSH, CDR2 LQKENI. The CDR3 loop reads CASSPTQGTRETQYF. DNA for the CDR3: TGTGCCAGCTCACCAACACAGGGGACTCGGGAGACCCAGTACTTC.

The table lists this clone with a few counts. This chain uses TRBV7-2 with TRBJ1-2; 8 bases agree with TRBD1. CDR3 length: 15 residues. V was pared by 2 bases and J by 8 bases, with 10 bases of the junction left unmatched. CDR1 SGHTA and CDR2 FQGNSA come from the germline V gene. The CDR3 is CASSLSGTGLGGYTF. The CDR3 coding sequence is TGTGCCAGCAGCTTATCCGGGACAGGCCTGGGAGGCTACACCTTC.

The chain combines TRBV3-1 (or the pseudogene TRBV3-2) with TRBJ2-4, with D possibly being TRBD2 (7 bases). The CDR3 totals 14 residues. V lost 4 bases and J 7 bases, leaving 14 bases between the germline ends. The germline V gene has CDR1 LGHDT and CDR2 YNNKEL (reference sequence). The CDR3 loop reads CASSRLGGPNIQYF. The CDR3 coding sequence is TGTGCCAGCAGCCGTCTCGGGGGGCCTAACATTCAGTACTTC.

The rearrangement links TRBV4-3 to TRBJ2-6; D remains unclear. Germline V gene sequence: CDR1 LGHNA, CDR2 YSLEER. V dropped 0 bases and J dropped 4 bases, with 10 bases sitting between them. The CDR3 extends over 16 amino acids. The CDR3 DNA follows: TGCGCCAGCAGCCAAGATATCGGTACCGGGGCCAACGTCCTGACTTTC. Amino acids: CASSQDIGTGANVLTF.

The chain is built from TRBV9 and TRBJ2-1, with TRBD2 matching over 11 bases. CDR3 size: 16 residues. V lost 4 bases, J lost 9 bases, and 12 bases stayed unmatched. Germline CDR1 SGDLS, CDR2 YYNGEE. The CDR3 DNA follows: TGTGCCAGCAGCACGCGGACTAGCGGGTTTTTGTTTGAGCAGTTCTTC. Its translation: CASSTRTSGFLFEQFF.

The CDR3 is CATSAGTGINSPLHF. The CDR3 DNA follows: TGTGCCACCAGTGCCGGGACAGGGATTAATTCACCCCTCCACTTT. The chain carries TRBV24-1 and TRBJ1-6, with 9 bases fitting TRBD1. This CDR3 has 15 amino acids. V lost 5 bases and J lost 6; bases outside the gene matches: 4. The germline gives CDR1 KGHDR, CDR2 SFDVKD.

The gene calls are TRBV5-8 and TRBJ1-5; no clear D. In germline, CDR1 is SGHTS, CDR2 YDEGEE. The CDR3 contains 13 residues. The V gene lost 4 bases and the J gene lost 5 bases, with 10 bases spanning the gap. CDR3 in amino acids: CASSVDGDQPQHF. The CDR3 bases are TGTGCCAGCAGCGTGGACGGAGATCAGCCCCAGCATTTT.

V is TRBV5-5 and J is TRBJ2-6; D call uncertain. The V gene lost 2 bases and the J gene lost 4 bases, with 13 bases spanning the gap. The length of the CDR3 is 16 residues. Germline V lookup: CDR1 SGHKS, CDR2 YYEKEE (reference sequence). The CDR3 loop is CASSLPPLDGANVLTF. The CDR3, as DNA: TGTGCCAGCAGCTTACCTCCGCTCGACGGGGCCAACGTCCTGACTTTC.

The chain joins TRBV7-3 to TRBJ1-1; D possibly corresponds to TRBD1 (6 bases). The germline V gene has CDR1 SGHTA and CDR2 FQGTGA. The CDR3 loop spans 14 amino acids. Trimming stripped 6 bases from V and 4 bases from J, with 15 bases between. The CDR3 here is CASSHWGLGTEAFF. The CDR3 bases are TGTGCCAGCAGTCATTGGGGGCTTGGCACTGAAGCTTTCTTT. The full variable domain, with the rest looked up from reference TRBV7-3 and TRBJ1-1, is GAGVSQTPSNKVTEKGKYVELRCDPISGHTALYWYRQSLGQGPEFLIYFQGTGAADDSGLPNDRFFAVRPEGSVSTLKIQRTERGDSAVYLCASSHWGLGTEAFFGQGTRLTVV.

There are a few counts of this clone. The gene calls are TRBV10-3 and TRBJ2-2; TRBD2 matches 11 bases. This CDR3 contains 15 residues. CDR1 is ENHRY, CDR2 SYGVKD, per germline. Unmatched junction bases numbered 8, after V lost 7 bases and J lost 7 bases. The CDR3 loop is CAITPSTSGGGELFF. In DNA form, the CDR3 reads TGTGCCATCACACCCTCCACTAGCGGGGGCGGGGAGCTGTTTTTT.

The rearrangement joins TRBV28 to TRBJ2-7; D is perhaps TRBD1 (7 bases). The germline gives CDR1 MDHEN, CDR2 SYDVKM. V gave up 4 bases and J gave up 4 bases, with 14 bases separating them. The CDR3 covers 14 residues. The CDR3 sequence: CASSSSGGPYEQYV. The CDR3 DNA sequence: TGTGCCAGCAGTTCGTCAGGGGGGCCTTACGAGCAGTACGTC.

Here the CDR3 reads CASSQLTRDLSYNEQFF. The CDR3 nucleotides are TGTGCCAGCAGCCAACTCACCAGGGATTTATCCTACAATGAGCAGTTCTTC. V usage is TRBV3-1 (or the pseudogene TRBV3-2) and J usage is TRBJ2-1; possibly TRBD1 for D (5 bases). Germline-derived CDR1 and CDR2 are LGHDT and YNNKEL (reference sequence). The CDR3 sequence is 17 residues long. V was clipped by 2 bases and J by 1 base, with 15 bases between them.

This chain joins TRBV2 and TRBJ1-2, with TRBD1 identical over 9 bases. The V and J ends lost 5 bases and 1 base, in that order; junction bases with no gene match: 5. The germline CDR1 and CDR2 sequences are SNHLY and FYNNEI. There are 15 residues in the CDR3. DNA of the CDR3: TGTGCCAGCAGTTTCGGACAGGGGAATAACTATGGCTACACCTTC. This encodes CASSFGQGNNYGYTF. The full variable domain, completed using reference TRBV2 and TRBJ1-2, is EPEVTQTPSHQVTQMGQEVILRCVPISNHLYFYWYRQILGQKVEFLVSFYNNEISEKSEIFDDQFSVERPDGSNFTLKIRSTKLEDSAMYFCASSFGQGNNYGYTFGSGTRLTVV.

V usage is TRBV19 and J usage is TRBJ1-6; D is unresolved. V lost 5 bases and J 6 bases, leaving 8 bases between the germline ends. The CDR3 consists of 13 residues. Germline-derived CDR1 and CDR2 are LNHDA and SQIVND (reference sequence). CDR3 amino acids: CASSRTGNSPLHF. In DNA form, the CDR3 reads TGTGCCAGTAGTCGGACGGGTAATTCACCCCTCCACTTT.

The chain links TRBV5-1 to TRBJ1-2, with 8 bases aligning to TRBD1. V lost 0 bases, J lost 5 bases, and 12 bases stayed unmatched. CDR1 is SGHRS and CDR2 is YFSETQ in the germline V gene. This CDR3 has 17 amino acids. In DNA form, the CDR3 reads TGCGCCAGCAGCTTGGCAAGTCCGTCAGGGGGCGCGTATGGCTACACCTTC. The encoded protein is CASSLASPSGGAYGYTF. Using reference TRBV5-1 and TRBJ1-2 for the parts outside the CDR3, the full variable domain is KAGVTQTPRYLIKTRGQQVTLSCSPISGHRSVSWYQQTPGQGLQFLFEYFSETQRNKGNFPGRFSGRQFSNSRSEMNVSTLELGDSALYLCASSLASPSGGAYGYTFGSGTRLTVV.